Each of the 13 T cell receptor beta chains below was sequenced from the same sample in a study of regulatory T cells in long-lasting Graves disease. TCR beta libraries were built with iRepertoire HTBI primers and Arm-PCR of CDR3 regions. TCRdb re-called the multiplex PCR reads with MiXCR, one entry per CDR3 protein. The data contain around 250,000 distinct CDR3 sequences, 20% of them seen just once; the ten biggest clones take up approximately 15%. Time point meaning: newly diagnosed GD, antithyroid drugs for less than 3 months. RNA from PBMCs was the source of the TCR library. Material: peripheral blood mononuclear cells (PBMCs), obtained at new diagnosis, from a patient treated with antithyroid drugs. All receptors derive from a female donor with Graves disease.

The table lists this clonotype with many counts. The chain recombines TRBV27 with TRBJ1-1; possible D gene TRBD1, 5 bases. The germline V gene has CDR1 MNHEY and CDR2 SMNVEV (reference sequence). V lost 3 bases, J lost 0 bases, and 11 bases lay in between. The CDR3 has 15 amino acids. This chain's CDR3 is CASSFQGLVNTEAFF. The CDR3 region has the DNA TGTGCCAGCAGTTTCCAGGGCCTGGTGAACACTGAAGCTTTCTTT.

Ten or more counts support this clonotype. The V and J genes are TRBV2 and TRBJ2-5, with 8 bases lining up with TRBD2. Per germline, CDR1 SNHLY and CDR2 FYNNEI. This CDR3 spans 14 amino acids. The trim removed 6 bases at V and 3 bases at J, leaving 6 bases unmatched. The CDR3 sequence: CASRELSGEETQYF. Written as DNA, the CDR3 is TGTGCCAGCAGGGAACTTAGCGGGGAAGAGACCCAGTACTTC.

The chain joins TRBV3-1 to TRBJ1-1, with a tentative D call TRBD1 (6 bases). This CDR3 spans 13 amino acids. Germline values: CDR1 LGHDT, CDR2 YNNKEL (reference sequence). The germline V and J ends were trimmed by 6 bases and 7 bases, with 15 bases remaining between them. The CDR3 loop reads CASSQTAQGEAFF. The CDR3 region has the DNA TGTGCCAGCAGTCAAACAGCACAGGGTGAAGCTTTCTTT.

This clonotype has a count of ten or more. The chain links TRBV20-1 to TRBJ1-3; no clear D. Trimming pared 6 bases from V and 0 bases from J, leaving 15 bases between. The CDR3 covers 15 residues. Germline lookup yields CDR1 DFQATT and CDR2 SNEGSKA (reference sequence). CDR3 coding DNA: TGCAGTGCCTACGATAGGTGGGACTCTGGAAACACCATATATTTT. Its translation is CSAYDRWDSGNTIYF.

J is TRBJ2-7 and V is TRBV19, with D possibly TRBD2 on 6 matching bases. The CDR3 totals 13 residues. Trimming pared 5 bases from V and 6 bases from J, leaving 14 bases between. CDR1 and CDR2 from the germline V gene are LNHDA and SQIVND (reference sequence). CDR3 in DNA: TGTGCCAGTAGTGAGACGGGGGTAGGCGAGCAGTACTTC. It encodes CASSETGVGEQYF.

The chain is built from TRBV6-5 and TRBJ1-5, with 7 nucleotides matching TRBD1. The ends lost 2 bases at V and 4 bases at J; junction bases unmatched: 2. CDR1 is MNHEY and CDR2 is SVGAGI in the germline V gene. The CDR3 length is 14 residues. The CDR3 spells CASSYQDRNQPQHF. As DNA, the CDR3 is TGTGCCAGCAGTTACCAGGACAGGAATCAGCCCCAGCATTTT.

CDR3 coding DNA: TGTGCCAGCAGCCGGCAGGGCCTCAGCACTGAAGCTTTCTTT. It yields the protein CASSRQGLSTEAFF. The gene calls are TRBV9 and TRBJ1-1; D is perhaps TRBD1 (5 bases). V dropped 4 bases and J dropped 4 bases, with 14 bases sitting between them. Germline V gene lookup returns CDR1 SGDLS and CDR2 YYNGEE. This CDR3 has 14 amino acids.

Only a few counts were recorded for this clonotype. This sequence joins TRBV19 and TRBJ2-7; D uncertain. CDR1 is LNHDA, CDR2 SQIVND, per germline (reference sequence). The CDR3 length is 13 residues. Trimming pared 0 bases from V and 6 bases from J, leaving 9 bases between. Here the CDR3 reads CASSIDRVGEQYF. The CDR3 nucleotides are TGTGCCAGTAGTATAGATCGGGTTGGCGAGCAGTACTTC.

The CDR3 loop is CASRPGTRNEKLFF. CDR3 bases: TGTGCCAGCAGGCCCGGGACACGTAATGAAAAACTGTTTTTT. The V call is TRBV12-3 or TRBV12-4, the J call TRBJ1-4; TRBD1 might be the D (6 bases). V dropped 6 bases and J dropped 4 bases, with 12 bases sitting between them. The CDR3 is 14 amino acids.

The chain combines TRBV2 with TRBJ2-7; 7 bases map to TRBD1. Germline CDR1 and CDR2: SNHLY and FYNNEI. The CDR3 runs 16 residues. The V gene end was trimmed by 4 bases and the J gene end by 5 bases; junction bases not matched to a gene: 14. CDR3 nucleotide sequence: TGTGCCAGCAGTGGGGGGTCCGGGACAGCAGACCACGAGCAGTACTTC. This sequence encodes CASSGGSGTADHEQYF.

As concerns this clonotype: Just one base apart from a much larger clone, this may be a read error. This chain joins TRBV29-1 and TRBJ1-5; the D gene is possibly TRBD1 (5 bases). In germline, CDR1 is SQVTM, CDR2 ANQGSEA. This CDR3 has 13 residues. V lost 5 bases and J 6 bases, leaving 14 bases between the germline ends. The CDR3 DNA reads TGCAGCGTTTGGGGCAGGGCAGGTCAGCCCCAGCATTTT. This translates into CSVWGRAGQPQHF.

This clonotype was counted many times. CDR3 protein: CASSTYDHYYQPQHF. The CDR3 DNA reads as TGTGCCAGCAGTACTTACGACCATTACTATCAGCCCCAGCATTTT. The chain links TRBV6-2 or TRBV6-3 to TRBJ1-5; D is uncertain. CDR1 and CDR2 (germline): MNHEY, SVGEGT. Trimming took 5 bases from V and 5 from J, leaving 16 bases between them. The CDR3 covers 15 residues.

The J gene is TRBJ1-2, the V gene TRBV19; D not resolved. Trimming stripped 3 bases from V and 8 bases from J, with 13 bases between. Germline CDR1 is LNHDA and CDR2 is SQIVND (reference sequence). This CDR3 is built from 13 residues. For the CDR3, the DNA is TGTGCCAGTAGTATTGGGCAGAAGCAGGGCTACACCTTC. This encodes CASSIGQKQGYTF.